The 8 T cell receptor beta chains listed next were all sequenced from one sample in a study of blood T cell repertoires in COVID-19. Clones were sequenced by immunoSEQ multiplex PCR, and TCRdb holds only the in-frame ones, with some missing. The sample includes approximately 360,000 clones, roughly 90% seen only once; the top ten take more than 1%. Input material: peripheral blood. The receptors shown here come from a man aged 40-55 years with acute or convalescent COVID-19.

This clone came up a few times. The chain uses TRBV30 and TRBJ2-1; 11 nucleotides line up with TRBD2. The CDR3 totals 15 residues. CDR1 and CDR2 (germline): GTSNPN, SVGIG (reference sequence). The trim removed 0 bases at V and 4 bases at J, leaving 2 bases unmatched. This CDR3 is CAWSVTSGGYNEQFF. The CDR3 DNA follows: TGTGCCTGGAGTGTAACTAGCGGGGGATACAATGAGCAGTTCTTC.

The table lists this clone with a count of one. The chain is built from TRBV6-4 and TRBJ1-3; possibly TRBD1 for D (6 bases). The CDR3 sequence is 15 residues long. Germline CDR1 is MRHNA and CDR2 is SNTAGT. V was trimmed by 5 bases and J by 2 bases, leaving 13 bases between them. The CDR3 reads CASSRDKEPGNTIYF. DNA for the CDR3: TGTGCCAGCAGTCGGGACAAGGAGCCTGGAAACACCATATATTTT.

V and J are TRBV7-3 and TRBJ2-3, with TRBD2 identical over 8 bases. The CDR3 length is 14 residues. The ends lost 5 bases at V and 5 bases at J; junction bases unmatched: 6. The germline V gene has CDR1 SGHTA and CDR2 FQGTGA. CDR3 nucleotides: TGTGCCAGCAGCCTAAGCGGGAGAAGAGATACGCAGTATTTT. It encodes CASSLSGRRDTQYF.

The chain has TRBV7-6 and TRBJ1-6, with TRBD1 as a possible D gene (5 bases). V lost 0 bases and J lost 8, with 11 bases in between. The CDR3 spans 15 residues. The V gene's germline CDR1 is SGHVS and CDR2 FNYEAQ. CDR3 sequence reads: CASSLAGQAHSPLHF. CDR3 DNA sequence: TGTGCCAGCAGCTTAGCGGGGCAGGCCCATTCACCCCTCCACTTT.

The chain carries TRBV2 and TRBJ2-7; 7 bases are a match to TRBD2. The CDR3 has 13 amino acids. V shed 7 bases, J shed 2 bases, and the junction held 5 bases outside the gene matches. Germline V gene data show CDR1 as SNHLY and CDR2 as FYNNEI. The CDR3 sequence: CASTGAGTYEQYF. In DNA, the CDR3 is TGTGCCAGCACAGGAGCGGGAACCTACGAGCAGTACTTC.

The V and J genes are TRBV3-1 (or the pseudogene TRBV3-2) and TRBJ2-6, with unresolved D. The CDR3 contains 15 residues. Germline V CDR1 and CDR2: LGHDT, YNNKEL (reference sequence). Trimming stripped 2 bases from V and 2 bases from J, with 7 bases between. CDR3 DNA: TGTGCCAGCAGCCAAATGGCCACTGGGGCCAACGTCCTGACTTTC. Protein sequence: CASSQMATGANVLTF.

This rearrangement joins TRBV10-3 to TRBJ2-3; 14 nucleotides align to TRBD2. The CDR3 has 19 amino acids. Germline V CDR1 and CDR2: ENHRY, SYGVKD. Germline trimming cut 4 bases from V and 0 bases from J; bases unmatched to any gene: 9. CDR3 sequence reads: CAISGTGLAGETSTDTQYF. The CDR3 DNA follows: TGTGCCATCAGTGGGACGGGACTAGCGGGAGAGACTAGCACAGATACGCAGTATTTT.

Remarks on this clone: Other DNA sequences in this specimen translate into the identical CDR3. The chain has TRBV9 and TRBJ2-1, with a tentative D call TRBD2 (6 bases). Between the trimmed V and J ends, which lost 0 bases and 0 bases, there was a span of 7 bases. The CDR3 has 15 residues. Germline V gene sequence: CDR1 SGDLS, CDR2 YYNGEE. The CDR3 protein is CASSVVGSSYNEQFF. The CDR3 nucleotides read TGTGCCAGCAGCGTAGTCGGGAGCTCCTACAATGAGCAGTTCTTC.